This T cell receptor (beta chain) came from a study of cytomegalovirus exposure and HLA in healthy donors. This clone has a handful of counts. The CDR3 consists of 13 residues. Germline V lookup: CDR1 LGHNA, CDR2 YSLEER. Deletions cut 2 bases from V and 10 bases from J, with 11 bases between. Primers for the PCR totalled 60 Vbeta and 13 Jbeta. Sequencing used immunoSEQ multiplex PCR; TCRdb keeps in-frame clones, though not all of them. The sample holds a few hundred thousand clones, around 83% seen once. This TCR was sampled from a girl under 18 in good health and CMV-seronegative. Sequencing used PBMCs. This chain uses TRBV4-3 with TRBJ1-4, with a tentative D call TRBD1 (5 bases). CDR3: CASSQLPGGKLFF. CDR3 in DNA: TGCGCCAGCAGCCAACTCCCCGGGGGAAAACTGTTTTTT.